This T cell receptor (beta chain) derives from a study of blood T cell repertoires in COVID-19. The table lists this clone with a few counts. The repertoire was sequenced with immunoSEQ multiplex PCR; TCRdb's copy has only in-frame clones and lacks some. The data contain a few hundred thousand clones, 86% of them singletons. The J segment lost 5 bases and the V segment lost 5 bases, leaving 16 bases of the junction unmatched. Germline CDR1 is SGHNT and CDR2 is YENEEA. The CDR3 contains 18 residues. The rearrangement joins TRBV11-3 to TRBJ2-1; 9 bases are a match to TRBD1. This receptor was taken from a woman in her 50s with acute or convalescent COVID-19. Sequenced sample: peripheral blood. This chain's CDR3 is CASSLLPLGTGSNNEQFF. CDR3 in DNA: TGTGCCAGCAGCCTGCTCCCCTTAGGGACAGGGAGCAACAATGAGCAGTTCTTC.